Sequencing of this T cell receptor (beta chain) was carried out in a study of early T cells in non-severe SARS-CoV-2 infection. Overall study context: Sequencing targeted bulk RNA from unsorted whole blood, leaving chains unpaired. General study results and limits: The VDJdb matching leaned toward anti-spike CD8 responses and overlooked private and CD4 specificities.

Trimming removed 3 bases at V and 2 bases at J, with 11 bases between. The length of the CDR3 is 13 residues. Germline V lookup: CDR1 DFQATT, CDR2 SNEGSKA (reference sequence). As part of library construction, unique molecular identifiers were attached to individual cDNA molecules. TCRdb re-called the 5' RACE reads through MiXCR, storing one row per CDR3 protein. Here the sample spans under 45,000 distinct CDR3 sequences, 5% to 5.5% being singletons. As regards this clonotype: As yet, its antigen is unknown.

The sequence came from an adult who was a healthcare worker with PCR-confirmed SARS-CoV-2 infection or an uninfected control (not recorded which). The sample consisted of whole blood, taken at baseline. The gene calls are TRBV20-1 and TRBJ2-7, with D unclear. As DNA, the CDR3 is TGCAGTGCTAGTTCCCCAGGTACCTACGAGCAGTACTTC. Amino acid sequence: CSASSPGTYEQYF.